This T cell receptor (beta chain) was sequenced for a study of T cell responses to AZD1222 COVID-19 vaccine. This table comes from immunoSEQ multiplex PCR, and its TCRdb copy is limited to in-frame clones, with some not included. The sample lists about 150,000 clones, less than 90% occurring once. With respect to this clone: Its target is unknown.

Findings of the study overall: Unmutated variant regions are reportedly targeted by nearly half of spike-specific TCRs. Baseline testing showed seropositivity in only a handful of AZD1222 recipients. Donors skewed white British and female; clonal diversity was possibly underestimated. Without day 14 samples, only post-peak T cell repertoires were studied.

Looked up from germline, CDR1 is MNHEY and CDR2 is SMNVEV (reference sequence). With 0 bases removed from V and 3 bases from J, the gap between germline ends came to 9 bases. The CDR3 loop spans 15 amino acids. This chain joins TRBV27 and TRBJ1-5, with a tentative D call TRBD1 (6 bases). The source material was peripheral blood, sampled on day 0 of MenACWY control vaccination. The receptor was derived from an adult in good health. Here the CDR3 reads CASSLSWDTNQPQHF. In DNA, the CDR3 is TGTGCCAGCAGTTTATCCTGGGACACCAATCAGCCCCAGCATTTT.